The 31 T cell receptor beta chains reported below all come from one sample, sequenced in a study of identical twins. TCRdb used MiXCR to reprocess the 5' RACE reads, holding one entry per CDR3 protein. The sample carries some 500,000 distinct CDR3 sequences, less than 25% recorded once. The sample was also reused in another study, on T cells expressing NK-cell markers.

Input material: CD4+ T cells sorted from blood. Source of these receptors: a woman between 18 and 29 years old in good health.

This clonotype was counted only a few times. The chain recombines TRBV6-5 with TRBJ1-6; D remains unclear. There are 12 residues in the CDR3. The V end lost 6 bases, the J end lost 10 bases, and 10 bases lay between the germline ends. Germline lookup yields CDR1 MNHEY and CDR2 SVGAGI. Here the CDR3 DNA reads TGTGCCAGCAGAAAGGAGGGATCACCCCTCCACTTT. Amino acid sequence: CASRKEGSPLHF.

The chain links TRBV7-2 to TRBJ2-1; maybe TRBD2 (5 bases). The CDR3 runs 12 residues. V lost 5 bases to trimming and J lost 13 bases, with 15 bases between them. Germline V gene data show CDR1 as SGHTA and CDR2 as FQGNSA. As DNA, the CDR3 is TGTGCCAGCAGCCTGACGGGATCAGAACAGTTCTTC. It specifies CASSLTGSEQFF.

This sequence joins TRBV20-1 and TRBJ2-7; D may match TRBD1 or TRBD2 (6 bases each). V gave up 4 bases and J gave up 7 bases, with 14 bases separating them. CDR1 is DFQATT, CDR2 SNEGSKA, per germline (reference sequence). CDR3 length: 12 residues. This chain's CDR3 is CSAMTGGIEQYF. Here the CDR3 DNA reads TGCAGTGCTATGACAGGCGGGATTGAGCAGTACTTC.

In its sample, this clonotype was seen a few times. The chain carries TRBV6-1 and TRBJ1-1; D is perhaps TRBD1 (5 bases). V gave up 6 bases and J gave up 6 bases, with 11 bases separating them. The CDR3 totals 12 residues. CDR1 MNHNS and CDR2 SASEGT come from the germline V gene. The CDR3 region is CASRVYRSEAFF. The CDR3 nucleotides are TGTGCCAGCAGAGTTTACAGGTCTGAAGCTTTCTTT.

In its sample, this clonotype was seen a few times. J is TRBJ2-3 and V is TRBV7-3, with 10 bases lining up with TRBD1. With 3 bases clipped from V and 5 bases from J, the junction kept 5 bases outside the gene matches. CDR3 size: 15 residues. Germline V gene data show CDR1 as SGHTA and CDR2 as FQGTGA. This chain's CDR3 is CASSLGQGTVDTQYF. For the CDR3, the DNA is TGTGCCAGCAGCTTGGGACAGGGGACCGTAGATACGCAGTATTTT.

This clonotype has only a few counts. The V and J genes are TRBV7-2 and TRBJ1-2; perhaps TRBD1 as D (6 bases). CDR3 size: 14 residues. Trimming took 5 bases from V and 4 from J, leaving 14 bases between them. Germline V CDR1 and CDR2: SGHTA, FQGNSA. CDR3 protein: CASSIQQGAYGYTF. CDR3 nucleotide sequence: TGTGCCAGCAGCATACAACAGGGTGCCTATGGCTACACCTTC.

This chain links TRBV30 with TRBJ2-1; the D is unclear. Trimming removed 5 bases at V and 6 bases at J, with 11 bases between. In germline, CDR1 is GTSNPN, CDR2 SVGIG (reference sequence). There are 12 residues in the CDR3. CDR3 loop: CAWADRSNEQFF. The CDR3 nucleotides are TGTGCCTGGGCGGACCGAAGCAATGAGCAGTTCTTC.

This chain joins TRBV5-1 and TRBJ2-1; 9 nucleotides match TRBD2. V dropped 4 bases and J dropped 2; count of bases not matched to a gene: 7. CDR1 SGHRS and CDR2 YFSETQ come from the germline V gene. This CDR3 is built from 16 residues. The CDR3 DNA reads TGCGCCAGCAGCAACTTAGCGGGGGTTGCCTACAATGAGCAGTTCTTC. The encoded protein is CASSNLAGVAYNEQFF.

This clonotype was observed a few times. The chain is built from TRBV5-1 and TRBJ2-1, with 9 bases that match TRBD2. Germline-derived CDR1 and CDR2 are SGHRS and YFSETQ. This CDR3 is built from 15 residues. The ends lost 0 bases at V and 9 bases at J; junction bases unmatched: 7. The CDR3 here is CASSLARLAGSEQFF. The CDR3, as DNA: TGCGCCAGCAGCTTGGCAAGGCTAGCGGGGAGTGAGCAGTTCTTC. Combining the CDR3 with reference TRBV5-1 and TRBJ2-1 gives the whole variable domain KAGVTQTPRYLIKTRGQQVTLSCSPISGHRSVSWYQQTPGQGLQFLFEYFSETQRNKGNFPGRFSGRQFSNSRSEMNVSTLELGDSALYLCASSLARLAGSEQFFGPGTRLTVL.

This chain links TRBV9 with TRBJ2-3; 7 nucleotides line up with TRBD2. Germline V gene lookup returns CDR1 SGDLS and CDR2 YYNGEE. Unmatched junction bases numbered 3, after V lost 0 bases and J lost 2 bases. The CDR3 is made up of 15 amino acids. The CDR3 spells CASSVEAGDTDTQYF. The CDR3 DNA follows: TGTGCCAGCAGCGTAGAGGCGGGAGACACAGATACGCAGTATTTT. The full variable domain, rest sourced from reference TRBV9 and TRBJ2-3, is DSGVTQTPKHLITATGQRVTLRCSPRSGDLSVYWYQQSLDQGLQFLIQYYNGEERAKGNILERFSAQQFPDLHSELNLSSLELGDSALYFCASSVEAGDTDTQYFGPGTRLTVL.

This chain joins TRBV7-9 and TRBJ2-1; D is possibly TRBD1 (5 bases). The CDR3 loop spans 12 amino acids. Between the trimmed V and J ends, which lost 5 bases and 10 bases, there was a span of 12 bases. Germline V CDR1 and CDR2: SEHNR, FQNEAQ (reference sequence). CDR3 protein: CASSGLWGEQFF. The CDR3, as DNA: TGTGCCAGCAGCGGGCTTTGGGGCGAGCAGTTCTTC.

The CDR3 nucleotides are TGCGGAGGTTCCGGGGGCCGGGGCAATCAGCCCCAGCATTTT. It is translated as CGGSGGRGNQPQHF. The chain carries TRBV20-1 and TRBJ1-5; perhaps TRBD1 as D (6 bases). The CDR3 sequence is 14 residues long. CDR1 is DFQATT, CDR2 SNEGSKA, per germline (reference sequence).

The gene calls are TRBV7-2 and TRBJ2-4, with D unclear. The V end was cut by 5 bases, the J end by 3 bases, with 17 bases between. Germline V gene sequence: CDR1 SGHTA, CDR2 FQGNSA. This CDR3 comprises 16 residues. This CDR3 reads CASSTLPGPNKNIQYF. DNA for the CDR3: TGTGCCAGCAGCACACTCCCAGGCCCTAACAAAAACATTCAGTACTTC.

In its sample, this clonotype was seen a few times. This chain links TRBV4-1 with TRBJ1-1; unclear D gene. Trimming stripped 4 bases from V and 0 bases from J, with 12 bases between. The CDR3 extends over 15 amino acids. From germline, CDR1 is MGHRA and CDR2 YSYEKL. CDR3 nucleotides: TGCGCCAGCAGCCCTCGCGAGACAATGAACACTGAAGCTTTCTTT. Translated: CASSPRETMNTEAFF.

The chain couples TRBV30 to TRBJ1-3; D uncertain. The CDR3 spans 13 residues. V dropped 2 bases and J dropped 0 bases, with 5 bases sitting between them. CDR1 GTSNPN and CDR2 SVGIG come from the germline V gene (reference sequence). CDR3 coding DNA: TGTGCCTGGAGTCTGAGCTCTGGAAACACCATATATTTT. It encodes CAWSLSSGNTIYF.

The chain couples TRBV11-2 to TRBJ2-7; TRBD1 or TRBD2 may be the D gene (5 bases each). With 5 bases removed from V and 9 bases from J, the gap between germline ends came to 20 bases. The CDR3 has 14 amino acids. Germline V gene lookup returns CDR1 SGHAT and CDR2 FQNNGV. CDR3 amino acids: CASSASGTGFWQYF. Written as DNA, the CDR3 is TGTGCCAGCAGCGCTTCAGGGACGGGCTTCTGGCAGTACTTC.

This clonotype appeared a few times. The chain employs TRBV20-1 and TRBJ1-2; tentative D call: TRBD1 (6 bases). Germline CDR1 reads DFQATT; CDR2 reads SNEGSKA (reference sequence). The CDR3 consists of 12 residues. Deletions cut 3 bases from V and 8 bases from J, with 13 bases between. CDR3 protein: CSASGRGRGYTF. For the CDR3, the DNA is TGCAGTGCTAGCGGCCGGGGGCGAGGCTACACCTTC.

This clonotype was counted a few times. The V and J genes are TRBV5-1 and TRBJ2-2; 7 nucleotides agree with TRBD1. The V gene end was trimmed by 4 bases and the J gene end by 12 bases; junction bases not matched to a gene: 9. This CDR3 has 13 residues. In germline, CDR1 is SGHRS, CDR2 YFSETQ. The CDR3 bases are TGCGCCAGCAGCCTCCGGGACAGTGAAAAGCTGTTTTTT. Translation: CASSLRDSEKLFF.

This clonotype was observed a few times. Here the CDR3 reads CASNPQLVGGELFF. The DNA for the CDR3 is TGTGCCAGCAACCCCCAACTAGTAGGCGGGGAGCTGTTTTTT. The gene calls are TRBV12-3 or TRBV12-4 and TRBJ2-2; possible D gene TRBD2, 5 bases. V was pared by 7 bases and J by 7 bases, with 16 bases between. The CDR3 extends over 14 amino acids.

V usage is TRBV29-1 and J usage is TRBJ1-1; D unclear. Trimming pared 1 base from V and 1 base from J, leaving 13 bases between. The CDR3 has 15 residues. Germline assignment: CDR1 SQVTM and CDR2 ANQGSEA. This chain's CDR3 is CSVEGPLRGNTEAFF. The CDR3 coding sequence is TGCAGCGTTGAAGGACCCCTCCGGGGGAACACTGAAGCTTTCTTT.

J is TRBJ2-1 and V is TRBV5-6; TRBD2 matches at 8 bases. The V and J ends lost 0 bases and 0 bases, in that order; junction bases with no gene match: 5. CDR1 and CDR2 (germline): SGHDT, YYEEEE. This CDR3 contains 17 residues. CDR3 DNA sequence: TGTGCCAGCAGCTTGGTTCGTGGGACTAGCTCCTACAATGAGCAGTTCTTC. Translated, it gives CASSLVRGTSSYNEQFF.

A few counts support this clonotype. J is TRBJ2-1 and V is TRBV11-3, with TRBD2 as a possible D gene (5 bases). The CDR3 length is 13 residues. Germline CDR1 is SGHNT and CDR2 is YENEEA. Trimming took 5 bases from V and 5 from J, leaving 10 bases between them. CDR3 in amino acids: CASSPNGDNEQFF. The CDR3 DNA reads TGTGCCAGCAGCCCGAACGGGGACAATGAGCAGTTCTTC.

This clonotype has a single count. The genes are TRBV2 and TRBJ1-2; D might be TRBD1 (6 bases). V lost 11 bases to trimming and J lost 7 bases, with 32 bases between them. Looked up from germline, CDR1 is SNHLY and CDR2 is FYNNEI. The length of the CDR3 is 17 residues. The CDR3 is CASSAASRGRSVRGYTF. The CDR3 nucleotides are TGTGCCTCATCCGCCGCCTCTCGGGGGCGATCCGTTCGTGGCTACACCTTC.

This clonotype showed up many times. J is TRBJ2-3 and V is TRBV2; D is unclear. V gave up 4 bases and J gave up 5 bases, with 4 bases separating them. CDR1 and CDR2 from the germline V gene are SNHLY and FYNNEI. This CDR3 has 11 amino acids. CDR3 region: CASSGVDTQYF. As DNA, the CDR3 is TGTGCCAGCAGTGGAGTAGATACGCAGTATTTT.

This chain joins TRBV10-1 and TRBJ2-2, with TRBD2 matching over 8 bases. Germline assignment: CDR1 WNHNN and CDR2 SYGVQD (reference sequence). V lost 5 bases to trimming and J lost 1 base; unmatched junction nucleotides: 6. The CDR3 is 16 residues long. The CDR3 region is CASSNAGTRNTGELFF. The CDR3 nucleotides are TGCGCCAGCAGTAACGCCGGGACTAGGAACACCGGGGAGCTGTTTTTT.

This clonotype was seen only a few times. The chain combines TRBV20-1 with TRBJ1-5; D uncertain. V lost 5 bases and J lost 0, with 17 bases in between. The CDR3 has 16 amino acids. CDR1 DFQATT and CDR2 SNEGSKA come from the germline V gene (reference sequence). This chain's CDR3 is CSAGRSNQYSNQPQHF. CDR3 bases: TGCAGTGCTGGCCGGTCAAACCAATATAGCAATCAGCCCCAGCATTTT.

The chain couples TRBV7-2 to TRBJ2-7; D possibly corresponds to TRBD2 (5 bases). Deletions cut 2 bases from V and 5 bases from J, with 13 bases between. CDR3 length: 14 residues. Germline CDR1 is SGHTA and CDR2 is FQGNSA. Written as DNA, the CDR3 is TGTGCCAGCAGCTTATCCGGGATCAGCCACGAGCAGTACTTC. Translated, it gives CASSLSGISHEQYF.

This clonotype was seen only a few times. The CDR3, as DNA: TGTGCCATCAGTGAAAGTAGTGAGCAGTACTTC. It is translated as CAISESSEQYF. This rearrangement joins TRBV10-3 to TRBJ2-7; D uncertain. Trimming removed 3 bases at V and 7 bases at J, with 7 bases between. Germline values: CDR1 ENHRY, CDR2 SYGVKD. The CDR3 length is 11 residues.

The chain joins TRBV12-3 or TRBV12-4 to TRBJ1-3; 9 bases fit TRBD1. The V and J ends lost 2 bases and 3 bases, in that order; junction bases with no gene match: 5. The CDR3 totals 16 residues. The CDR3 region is CASSLSGTGIGNTIYF. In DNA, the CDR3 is TGTGCCAGCAGTTTATCCGGGACAGGGATTGGAAACACCATATATTTT.

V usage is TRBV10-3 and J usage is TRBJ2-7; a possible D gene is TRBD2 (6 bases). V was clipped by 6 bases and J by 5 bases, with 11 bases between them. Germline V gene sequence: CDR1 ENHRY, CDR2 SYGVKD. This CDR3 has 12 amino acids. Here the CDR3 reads CAIRTSRDEQYF. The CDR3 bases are TGTGCCATCAGGACTAGTAGGGACGAGCAGTACTTC.

Here the CDR3 DNA reads TGCGCCAGCAGTAGTGACCACACGCGGGTCGAGCAGTACTTC. Protein: CASSSDHTRVEQYF. This chain uses TRBV10-1 with TRBJ2-7; tentative D call: TRBD2 (5 bases). V was cut by 5 bases and J by 6 bases, with 17 bases left in between. CDR3 length: 14 residues. Germline loops: CDR1 WNHNN, CDR2 SYGVQD (reference sequence).